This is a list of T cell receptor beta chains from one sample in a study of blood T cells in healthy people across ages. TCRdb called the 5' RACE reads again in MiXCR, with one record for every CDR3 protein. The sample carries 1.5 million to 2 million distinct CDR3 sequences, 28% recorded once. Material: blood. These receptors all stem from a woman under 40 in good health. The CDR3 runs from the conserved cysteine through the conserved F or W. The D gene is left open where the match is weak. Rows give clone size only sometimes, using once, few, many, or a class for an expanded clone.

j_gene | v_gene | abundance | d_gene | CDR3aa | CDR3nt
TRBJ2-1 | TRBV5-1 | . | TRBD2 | CASSLDQRGGLQFF | TGCGCCAGCAGCTTGGATCAGCGGGGGGGCCTGCAGTTCTTC
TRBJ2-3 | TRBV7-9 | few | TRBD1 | CASSRRQGSDTQYF | TGTGCCAGCAGCCGACGACAGGGTAGCGATACGCAGTATTTT
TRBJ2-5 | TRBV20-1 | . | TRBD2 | CSAGDRSGEETQYF | TGCAGTGCTGGAGATAGAAGCGGGGAAGAGACCCAGTACTTC
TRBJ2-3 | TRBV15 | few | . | CATSRESGPDTQYF | TGTGCCACCAGCAGAGAATCGGGCCCAGATACGCAGTATTTT
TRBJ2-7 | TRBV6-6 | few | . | CASSYGQGLDEQYF | TGTGCCAGCAGTTACGGGCAGGGTCTCGACGAGCAGTACTTC
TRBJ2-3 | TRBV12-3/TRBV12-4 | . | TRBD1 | CATCRQGSTDTQYF | TGTGCCACCTGTAGACAGGGGAGCACAGATACGCAGTATTTT
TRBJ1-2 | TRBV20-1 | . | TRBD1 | CSAQGGPRPYTF | TGCAGTGCACAGGGGGGTCCTCGGCCCTACACCTTC
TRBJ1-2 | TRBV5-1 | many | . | CASSSHTGKSNYGYTF | TGCGCCAGCAGCTCCCATACAGGGAAGTCGAACTATGGCTACACCTTC
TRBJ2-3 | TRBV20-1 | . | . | CSARWSGAPDTQYF | TGCAGTGCTAGGTGGTCAGGGGCCCCAGATACGCAGTATTTT
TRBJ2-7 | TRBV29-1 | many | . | CSVGEQYF | TGCAGCGTTGGAGAGCAGTACTTC
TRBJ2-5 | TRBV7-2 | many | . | CASSLEAGRGETQYF | TGTGCCAGCAGCTTAGAAGCAGGGAGGGGGGAGACCCAGTACTTC
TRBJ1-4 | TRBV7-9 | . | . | CASSLDGSDEKLFF | TGTGCCAGCAGCTTGGACGGATCGGATGAAAAACTGTTTTTT
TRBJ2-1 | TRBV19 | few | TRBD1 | CASRNGDRVFYEQFF | TGTGCCAGTAGAAACGGGGACAGGGTTTTCTATGAGCAGTTCTTC
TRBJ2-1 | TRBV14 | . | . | CASKGAGGVPYNEQFF | TGTGCCAGCAAGGGGGCCGGGGGTGTGCCCTACAATGAGCAGTTCTTC
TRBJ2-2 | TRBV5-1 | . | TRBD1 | CASSSDRGPTGELFF | TGCGCCAGCAGCTCGGACAGGGGACCCACCGGGGAGCTGTTTTTT
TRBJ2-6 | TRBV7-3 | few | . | CASSARDFSLGANVLTF | TGTGCCAGCAGCGCCAGGGACTTCTCCCTGGGGGCCAACGTCCTGACTTTC
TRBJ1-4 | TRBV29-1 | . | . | CSVGGEVRKLFF | TGCAGCGTGGGGGGGGAAGTGAGAAAACTGTTTTTT
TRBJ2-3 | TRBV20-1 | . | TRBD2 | CSARAASGKYTDTQYF | TGCAGTGCTAGAGCGGCTAGCGGGAAATATACAGATACGCAGTATTTT
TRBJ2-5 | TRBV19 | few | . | CASSITGEYMETQYF | TGTGCCAGTAGTATAACCGGGGAGTACATGGAGACCCAGTACTTC
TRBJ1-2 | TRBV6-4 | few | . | CASSAEDSTGGYTF | TGTGCCAGCAGTGCCGAGGACAGCACGGGGGGCTACACCTTC
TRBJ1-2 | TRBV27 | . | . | CASSPQAILSYGYTF | TGTGCCAGCAGTCCGCAGGCGATACTTAGCTATGGCTACACCTTC
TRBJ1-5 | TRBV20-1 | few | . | CSASRPNQPQHF | TGCAGTGCTAGTCGCCCCAATCAGCCCCAGCATTTT
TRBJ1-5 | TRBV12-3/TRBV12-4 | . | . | CASSLSRSDQLQHF | TGTGCCAGCAGTTTATCCCGGAGCGATCAGCTCCAGCATTTT
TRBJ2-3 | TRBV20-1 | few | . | CSARDDSVTQYF | TGCAGTGCTAGGGATGATTCAGTTACGCAGTATTTT
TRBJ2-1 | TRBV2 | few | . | CASLEGTVGDNEQFF | TGTGCCAGCCTCGAGGGGACGGTGGGTGACAATGAGCAGTTCTTC